A single sample gave rise to the 20 T cell receptor beta chains below, sequenced in a study of T cell responses to AZD1222 COVID-19 vaccine. TCRdb's table, derived via immunoSEQ multiplex PCR, lists solely in-frame clones and lacks some. The repertoire holds around 140,000 clones, with about 92% as singletons. The source was peripheral blood, collected 28 days after the second AZD1222 dose. Receptor source: an adult who received the AZD1222 COVID-19 vaccine.

The chain combines TRBV30 with TRBJ2-1, with D uncertain. The CDR3 spans 12 residues. Germline V lookup: CDR1 GTSNPN, CDR2 SVGIG (reference sequence). Trimming shortened V by 2 bases and J by 10 bases, and 12 bases separated the two germline ends. The CDR3: CAWSPLAVEQFF. The CDR3, as DNA: TGTGCCTGGAGTCCCCTGGCAGTAGAGCAGTTCTTC.

This rearrangement joins TRBV19 to TRBJ2-2; no reliable D call. Germline lookup yields CDR1 LNHDA and CDR2 SQIVND (reference sequence). The CDR3 length is 11 residues. V shed 7 bases and J shed 6 bases, with 6 bases lying between them. CDR3 sequence: CASTRAGELFF. CDR3 coding DNA: TGTGCCAGTACCAGAGCCGGGGAGCTGTTTTTT.

CDR3: CASSGNEQFF. CDR3 bases: TGTGCCAGCAGCGGGAATGAGCAGTTCTTC. The chain couples TRBV6-2 or TRBV6-3 to TRBJ2-1; D unresolved. The CDR3 covers 10 residues. Germline CDR1 and CDR2: MNHEY and SVGEGT. V was trimmed by 6 bases and J by 7 bases, leaving 4 bases between them.

The chain uses TRBV7-9 and TRBJ1-6; 7 bases match TRBD1. The V gene's germline CDR1 is SEHNR and CDR2 FQNEAQ (reference sequence). V lost 1 base and J lost 7; bases outside the gene matches: 4. The CDR3 is 15 amino acids. As DNA, the CDR3 is TGTGCCAGCAGCTTAGGGGCAGGGGGAAATTCACCCCTCCACTTT. Translation: CASSLGAGGNSPLHF.

J is TRBJ1-3 and V is TRBV11-3; TRBD1 matches 9 bases. The J segment lost 0 bases and the V segment lost 0 bases, leaving 15 bases of the junction unmatched. The germline gives CDR1 SGHNT, CDR2 YENEEA. The CDR3 has 21 amino acids. The CDR3 region is CASSLDFSAWGQGNSGNTIYF. The CDR3 nucleotides read TGTGCCAGCAGCTTAGATTTTTCGGCCTGGGGACAGGGAAACTCTGGAAACACCATATATTTT.

This sequence joins TRBV11-2 and TRBJ2-2; D gene unclear. CDR1 and CDR2 from the germline V gene are SGHAT and FQNNGV. The CDR3 runs 14 residues. V lost 2 bases and J lost 4, with 8 bases in between. CDR3 nucleotide sequence: TGTGCCAGCAGCTTAAAGCAGTTCACCGGGGAGCTGTTTTTT. Amino acid sequence: CASSLKQFTGELFF.

This chain uses TRBV9 with TRBJ2-2; tentative D call: TRBD1 (5 bases). The CDR3 runs 14 residues. Deletions cut 4 bases from V and 1 base from J, with 8 bases between. The germline V gene has CDR1 SGDLS and CDR2 YYNGEE. Written as DNA, the CDR3 is TGTGCCAGCAGCAAACAGGTGAACACCGGGGAGCTGTTTTTT. Protein product: CASSKQVNTGELFF.

This clone was seen a few times. The rearrangement uses TRBV7-3 and TRBJ2-2, with 9 bases matching TRBD1. V was clipped by 6 bases and J by 5 bases; unmatched bases: 7. This CDR3 is 15 amino acids long. Germline V CDR1 and CDR2: SGHTA, FQGTGA. The CDR3 nucleotides are TGTGCCAGCAGATTGGGACAGGGTATGACCGGGGAGCTGTTTTTT. Protein sequence: CASRLGQGMTGELFF.

The gene calls are TRBV5-1 and TRBJ2-7; maybe TRBD2 (6 bases). The length of the CDR3 is 13 residues. From germline, CDR1 is SGHRS and CDR2 YFSETQ. Deletions cut 4 bases from V and 6 bases from J, with 14 bases between. CDR3 nucleotide sequence: TGCGCCAGCAGCGGGGGGACCGCCGGCGAGCAGTACTTC. This sequence encodes CASSGGTAGEQYF.

The gene calls are TRBV4-1 and TRBJ1-4; D might be TRBD1 (5 bases). The CDR3 runs 14 residues. CDR1 is MGHRA and CDR2 is YSYEKL in the germline V gene. V shed 3 bases and J shed 8 bases, with 13 bases lying between them. Here the CDR3 reads CASSQTALGEKLFF. The CDR3, as DNA: TGCGCCAGCAGCCAGACAGCCCTGGGAGAAAAACTGTTTTTT.

V and J are TRBV5-4 and TRBJ2-7, with TRBD1 matching over 7 bases. After removal of 0 bases from V and 3 bases from J, the junction contained 6 bases not matched to a gene. The CDR3 has 15 amino acids. Germline V gene sequence: CDR1 SGHNT, CDR2 YYREEE (reference sequence). Here the CDR3 DNA reads TGTGCCAGCAGCTTGGCCGGGACAGTACTCTACGAGCAGTACTTC. It translates to CASSLAGTVLYEQYF.

J is TRBJ2-6 and V is TRBV11-3; a possible D gene is TRBD2 (7 bases). The V end was cut by 4 bases, the J end by 0 bases, with 10 bases between. Per germline, CDR1 SGHNT and CDR2 YENEEA. CDR3 length: 16 residues. The CDR3 here is CASSWGGGSGANVLTF. The CDR3 nucleotides read TGTGCCAGCAGCTGGGGAGGGGGCTCTGGGGCCAACGTCCTGACTTTC.

V is TRBV14 and J is TRBJ1-1; 7 bases fit TRBD1. The CDR3 length is 18 residues. The trim removed 5 bases at V and 3 bases at J, leaving 18 bases unmatched. Germline V gene sequence: CDR1 SGHDN, CDR2 FVKESK. This CDR3 is CASSGGAVLQGWDTEAFF. DNA for the CDR3: TGTGCCAGCAGCGGAGGGGCCGTTTTACAGGGGTGGGACACTGAAGCTTTCTTT.

This CDR3 is CASSFGGGTEAFF. The CDR3 bases are TGTGCCAGCAGCTTTGGGGGGGGCACTGAAGCTTTCTTT. The chain links TRBV7-6 to TRBJ1-1; D perhaps matches TRBD1 (5 bases). Germline CDR1 SGHVS, CDR2 FNYEAQ. V gave up 3 bases and J gave up 4 bases, with 9 bases separating them. The CDR3 runs to 13 residues.

V and J are TRBV7-9 and TRBJ1-2; D is unclear. V was cut by 4 bases and J by 6 bases, with 9 bases left in between. Germline V gives CDR1 SEHNR, CDR2 FQNEAQ (reference sequence). The CDR3 has 12 residues. The CDR3 here is CASSSGPDGYTF. The CDR3, as DNA: TGTGCCAGCAGCTCCGGCCCGGATGGCTACACCTTC.

The chain uses TRBV2 and TRBJ2-5, with a weak D call TRBD2 (6 bases). CDR3 length: 14 amino acids. Trimming cost V 6 bases and J 1 base, with 12 bases left between them. CDR1 is SNHLY and CDR2 is FYNNEI in the germline V gene. This CDR3 is CASRLPSAQETQYF. In DNA, the CDR3 is TGTGCCAGCAGACTTCCTAGCGCCCAAGAGACCCAGTACTTC.

CDR3 residues: CASSLILAGSVEQYF. The CDR3 nucleotides are TGTGCCAGCAGCTTAATCCTAGCGGGATCGGTTGAGCAGTACTTC. The chain carries TRBV7-3 and TRBJ2-7, with 9 nucleotides matching TRBD2. With V trimmed by 1 base and J by 7 bases, 8 bases remained unmatched. Germline CDR1 reads SGHTA; CDR2 reads FQGTGA. The CDR3 spans 15 residues.

The chain employs TRBV6-2 or TRBV6-3 and TRBJ1-5; 7 bases agree with TRBD1. Per the germline V gene, CDR1 is MNHEY and CDR2 is SVGEGT. The CDR3 totals 16 residues. V was pared by 0 bases and J by 4 bases, with 6 bases of the junction left unmatched. The CDR3 DNA is TGTGCCAGCAGTTACTCGACAGGGAGCCAAAATCAGCCCCAGCATTTT. Its translation is CASSYSTGSQNQPQHF.

The chain recombines TRBV16 with TRBJ2-7, with TRBD1 matching 9 bases. The germline V gene has CDR1 KGHSY and CDR2 FQNENV. The CDR3 runs 16 residues. Trimming cost V 7 bases and J 0 bases; bases outside gene matches: 10. CDR3: CASTPGGTGSSYEQYF. The CDR3 DNA is TGTGCCAGCACCCCAGGAGGGACAGGGAGCTCCTACGAGCAGTACTTC. Based on the CDR3 plus reference TRBV16 and TRBJ2-7, the full variable domain is GEEVAQTPKHLVRGEGQKAKLYCAPIKGHSYVFWYQQVLKNEFKFLISFQNENVFDETGMPKERFSAKCLPNSPCSLEIQATKLEDSAVYFCASTPGGTGSSYEQYFGPGTRLTVT.

The CDR3 region is CASRARGAKNIQYF. The CDR3 DNA reads as TGTGCCAGCAGAGCTCGGGGAGCCAAAAACATTCAGTACTTC. This rearrangement joins TRBV27 to TRBJ2-4, with D possibly matching TRBD2 (5 bases). Trimming shortened V by 6 bases and J by 0 bases, and 9 bases separated the two germline ends. The germline CDR1 and CDR2 sequences are MNHEY and SMNVEV (reference sequence). The CDR3 loop spans 14 amino acids.